The rows below give T cell receptor beta chains drawn from one sample of a study of T cells in Graves' hyperthyroidism and ophthalmopathy. TCRdb independently ran MiXCR on the multiplex PCR reads; one entry per CDR3 protein. The sample consists of some 770,000 distinct CDR3 sequences, 15% to 20% of them appearing once. Sequencing was performed on blood. Receptors were obtained from a man aged 18 to 35 with Graves' hyperthyroidism. Both conserved end residues are trimmed from each CDR3. Size values are once, few and many counts, or a class for expanded clones, and some rows have none.

TRBV7-8	NA	ASSLEPGRQY
TRBV24-1	NA	ATSDLGQGDTGELF
TRBV12-3/TRBV12-4	NA	ASSKRDSPNQPQH
TRBV27	NA	ASSSLGGANTGELF
TRBV2	NA	ASSVTGGARYEQH
TRBV20-1	NA	SAITNNEQF
TRBV2	many	ASSEGTGGDTQY
TRBV7-9	many	ASSLGPGQGYEQF
TRBV6-2/TRBV6-3	NA	ASIFGGRAGVTGELF
TRBV6-2/TRBV6-3	many	ASSYAPSGDPYEQY
TRBV5-6	NA	ASSFGRSYDQPQH
TRBV12-5	many	ASGLSGDPGTQY
TRBV10-3	NA	AIRDRNEQY
TRBV28	few	ASITYGATEAF
TRBV4-1	few	ASSHETAARYGYT
TRBV27	NA	ASCSGTSVTDTQY
TRBV12-3/TRBV12-4	few	ASGPGQGNQPQH
TRBV10-2	NA	ASREWDSEAF
TRBV20-1	few	SASSGTVYGYT
TRBV12-3/TRBV12-4	many	ASSFAEMNTEAF
TRBV28	many	GTRNTEAF
TRBV11-1	few	ASSSSVQIYTEAF
TRBV20-1	many	SASTGQQETQY
TRBV7-9	few	ASSLPGTHMDTEAF
TRBV2	many	ASSEAGSSYEQY
TRBV12-3/TRBV12-4	NA	ASSLSDVYEQY
TRBV12-3/TRBV12-4	many	ASSLYTSGANVLT
TRBV5-5	few	ASSGGQSINYGYT